These 21 T cell receptor beta chains came from one sample sequenced in a study of control samples from healthy donors and cancer patients. Assay used: immunoSEQ multiplex PCR; TCRdb lists only in-frame clones, some missing. Here the sample spans approximately 53,000 clones, 85% to 95% being singletons. Sequenced sample: PBMCs. These receptors were obtained from a man aged 25-45 years with colorectal cancer.

The rearrangement uses TRBV29-1 and TRBJ2-3; 7 nucleotides line up with TRBD1. From germline, CDR1 is SQVTM and CDR2 ANQGSEA. V lost 3 bases, J lost 5 bases, and 8 bases stayed unmatched. The CDR3 covers 14 residues. CDR3 residues: CSVDQGRDRDTQYF. The CDR3 DNA is TGCAGCGTTGATCAGGGTCGGGACAGAGATACGCAGTATTTT.

This sequence joins TRBV20-1 and TRBJ1-2; 8 bases agree with TRBD1. The CDR3 contains 13 residues. The germline gives CDR1 DFQATT, CDR2 SNEGSKA (reference sequence). The V gene end was trimmed by 3 bases and the J gene end by 3 bases; junction bases not matched to a gene: 3. CDR3 in DNA: TGCAGTGCTAGTGACAGGGGCTACTATGGCTACACCTTC. It is translated as CSASDRGYYGYTF.

This sequence joins TRBV19 and TRBJ1-2; TRBD1 matches 10 bases. CDR1 is LNHDA, CDR2 SQIVND, per germline (reference sequence). The ends lost 5 bases at V and 7 bases at J; junction bases unmatched: 4. The length of the CDR3 is 13 residues. The CDR3 DNA reads TGTGCCAGTAGTTCTGGGACAGGGGTTGGCTACACCTTC. This translates into CASSSGTGVGYTF.

V is TRBV3-1 (or the pseudogene TRBV3-2) and J is TRBJ1-2; D is unresolved. Germline V gives CDR1 LGHDT, CDR2 YNNKEL (reference sequence). The V gene lost 4 bases and the J gene lost 11 bases, with 17 bases spanning the gap. CDR3 size: 13 residues. CDR3 in amino acids: CASSPPGYFWYTF. CDR3 nucleotides: TGTGCCAGCAGCCCACCGGGGTACTTTTGGTACACCTTC.

The CDR3 is CASSYGSLQETQYF. The CDR3 nucleotides are TGTGCCAGCAGTTACGGCAGTCTCCAAGAGACCCAGTACTTC. The chain is built from TRBV6-6 and TRBJ2-5; D is uncertain. CDR3 length: 14 amino acids. The V and J ends lost 2 bases and 1 base respectively, with 8 bases between them. Germline V gene lookup returns CDR1 MNHNY and CDR2 SVGAGI (reference sequence).

The rearrangement links TRBV6-6 to TRBJ2-5; TRBD1 agrees at 8 bases. Germline loops: CDR1 MNHNY, CDR2 SVGAGI (reference sequence). V trimming: 2 bases; J trimming: 4 bases; junction bases outside the gene matches: 6. CDR3 size: 15 residues. This chain's CDR3 is CASSYPGQGRETQYF. The CDR3 coding sequence is TGTGCCAGCAGTTACCCCGGACAGGGAAGAGAGACCCAGTACTTC.

The chain employs TRBV25-1 and TRBJ2-1; TRBD1 aligns across 7 bases. V shed 3 bases and J 4 bases; nucleotides not matched to a gene: 6. Per the germline V gene, CDR1 is MGHDK and CDR2 is SYGVNS. The CDR3 loop spans 15 amino acids. CDR3 coding DNA: TGTGCCAGCAGTGAGTCGGACAGGTTTTACAATGAGCAGTTCTTC. Protein product: CASSESDRFYNEQFF.

The genes are TRBV19 and TRBJ1-2; D is undetermined. Trimming removed 3 bases from V and 1 base from J, with 9 bases in between. CDR1 is LNHDA and CDR2 is SQIVND in the germline V gene (reference sequence). This CDR3 is built from 14 residues. CDR3 sequence reads: CASSILVNNYGYTF. CDR3 in DNA: TGTGCCAGTAGTATCCTGGTCAATAACTATGGCTACACCTTC.

The chain recombines TRBV19 with TRBJ1-5; 7 bases align to TRBD1. This CDR3 comprises 16 residues. Unmatched junction bases numbered 10, after V lost 7 bases and J lost 1 base. The germline CDR1 and CDR2 sequences are LNHDA and SQIVND (reference sequence). CDR3 bases: TGTGCCAGTAAAGGACAGGCAAGATGGAGCAATCAGCCCCAGCATTTT. It is translated as CASKGQARWSNQPQHF.

This sequence joins TRBV7-9 and TRBJ2-7; 14 nucleotides align to TRBD2. The CDR3 has 15 residues. With 4 bases clipped from V and 6 bases from J, the junction kept 5 bases outside the gene matches. Germline assignment: CDR1 SEHNR and CDR2 FQNEAQ (reference sequence). The CDR3 sequence is CASSSGTSGGTEQYF. The CDR3 DNA sequence: TGTGCCAGCAGCTCAGGGACTAGCGGGGGAACCGAGCAGTACTTC.

V usage is TRBV10-3 and J usage is TRBJ2-3; D possibly corresponds to TRBD1 (5 bases). The germline gives CDR1 ENHRY, CDR2 SYGVKD. With 3 bases removed from V and 10 bases from J, the gap between germline ends came to 11 bases. The CDR3 is 12 residues long. DNA for the CDR3: TGTGCCATCAGTGACCACCTAGGGGCGCAGTATTTT. Encoded protein: CAISDHLGAQYF.

This sequence joins TRBV12-3 or TRBV12-4 and TRBJ2-2; D is ambiguous. V lost 3 bases and J lost 6, with 5 bases in between. The CDR3 length is 12 residues. CDR3 sequence: CASSFSSGELFF. The CDR3 nucleotides read TGTGCCAGCAGTTTTTCCTCCGGGGAGCTGTTTTTT.

The sample holds one count of this clone. The V and J genes are TRBV6-1 and TRBJ1-2; the match to TRBD1 covers 8 bases. The junction had 6 bases not matched to a gene; V was cut back by 1 base and J by 8 bases. The CDR3 is 14 amino acids. Germline-derived CDR1 and CDR2 are MNHNS and SASEGT. The CDR3: CASSEVWTGPGYTF. The CDR3 bases are TGTGCCAGCAGTGAAGTGTGGACAGGGCCCGGCTACACCTTC.

J is TRBJ1-1 and V is TRBV7-9; possibly TRBD1 for D (6 bases). This CDR3 has 15 residues. Trimming pared 10 bases from V and 2 bases from J, leaving 20 bases between. Looked up from germline, CDR1 is SEHNR and CDR2 is FQNEAQ (reference sequence). This chain's CDR3 is CATQGGDDENTEAFF. CDR3 nucleotides: TGTGCCACTCAAGGGGGGGACGACGAAAACACTGAAGCTTTCTTT. Drawing the rest from reference TRBV7-9 and TRBJ1-1, the complete variable domain is DTGVSQNPRHKITKRGQNVTFRCDPISEHNRLYWYRQTLGQGPEFLTYFQNEAQLEKSRLLSDRFSAERPKGSFSTLEIQRTEQGDSAMYLCATQGGDDENTEAFFGQGTRLTVV.

This chain connects TRBV5-4 to TRBJ2-5, with 12 bases aligning to TRBD2. The CDR3 has 15 amino acids. The trim removed 4 bases at V and 2 bases at J, leaving 3 bases unmatched. Looked up from germline, CDR1 is SGHNT and CDR2 is YYREEE (reference sequence). DNA of the CDR3: TGTGCCAGCAGCCGAGGACTAGCGGGACAAGAGACCCAGTACTTC. Protein product: CASSRGLAGQETQYF.

A single count supports this clone. The genes are TRBV6-6 and TRBJ1-1; TRBD1 matches at 9 bases. V trimming: 5 bases; J trimming: 6 bases; junction bases outside the gene matches: 10. CDR1 and CDR2 (germline): MNHNY, SVGAGI (reference sequence). This CDR3 contains 15 residues. The CDR3 region is CASSPRDRVSSEAFF. The CDR3 nucleotides read TGTGCCAGCAGTCCTCGGGACAGGGTAAGCTCTGAAGCTTTCTTT.

The chain has TRBV6-1 and TRBJ2-7; no definite D call. This CDR3 spans 14 amino acids. V shed 3 bases and J shed 6 bases, with 15 bases lying between them. Germline V lookup: CDR1 MNHNS, CDR2 SASEGT. CDR3 DNA: TGTGCCAGCAGTGAGGGCTATCCAGCGAGCGAGCAGTACTTC. This codes for CASSEGYPASEQYF.

The chain joins TRBV7-2 to TRBJ2-7, with 7 bases matching TRBD1. J was trimmed by 3 bases and V by 1 base; bases with no gene match: 3. The CDR3 contains 14 residues. CDR1 is SGHTA, CDR2 FQGNSA, per germline. This CDR3 is CASSLGGQLYEQYF. The CDR3 nucleotides read TGTGCCAGCAGCTTAGGGGGACAGCTCTACGAGCAGTACTTC.

The chain joins TRBV12-3 or TRBV12-4 to TRBJ2-2; the D is unclear. This CDR3 has 12 amino acids. With 3 bases removed from V and 8 bases from J, the gap between germline ends came to 7 bases. DNA of the CDR3: TGTGCCAGCAGTTTCTTTGGGGGGGAGCTGTTTTTT. Protein product: CASSFFGGELFF.

In this sample, this clone turned up once. J is TRBJ1-1 and V is TRBV5-6, with 7 bases aligning to TRBD1. Unmatched junction bases numbered 3, after V lost 4 bases and J lost 6 bases. The CDR3 length is 12 residues. Germline V gene lookup returns CDR1 SGHDT and CDR2 YYEEEE. The CDR3 DNA reads TGTGCCAGCAGCGCAGGGGGTGCTGAAGCTTTCTTT. Amino acids: CASSAGGAEAFF.

V gene TRBV6-6 combines with J gene TRBJ1-2; D is unclear. Germline CDR1 reads MNHNY; CDR2 reads SVGAGI (reference sequence). CDR3 length equals 14 residues. V lost 6 bases to trimming and J lost 3 bases, with 14 bases between them. The DNA of the CDR3 is TGTGCCAGCAGATCAACTTGGGTCTACTATGGCTACACCTTC. This gives the protein CASRSTWVYYGYTF.